Listed below are T cell receptor beta chains from one sample, sequenced in a study of blood T cells in healthy people across ages. MiXCR, applied by TCRdb to the 5' RACE reads, yields one record per CDR3 protein. The sample lists around 1,700,000 distinct CDR3 sequences; approximately 30% were seen once. Sequencing used blood. Receptor source: a woman aged 25 to 45 in good health. Both conserved end residues are part of each CDR3. D genes are given only for firm matches. Clone size is stated in some rows and not others, as once, few, many or a class when expanded.

length	D	V	J	size	CDR3	DNA
15	TRBD1	TRBV6-5	TRBJ2-7	many	CASSYGRGQGYEQYF	TGTGCCAGCAGTTACGGCAGGGGACAGGGATACGAGCAGTACTTC
16	.	TRBV11-2	TRBJ2-3	few	CASSLYGADGTDTQYF	TGTGCCAGCAGCTTATATGGGGCAGATGGCACAGATACGCAGTATTTT
14	TRBD1	TRBV28	TRBJ1-1	.	CASSVGQTNTEAFF	TGTGCCAGCAGTGTGGGACAGACGAACACTGAAGCTTTCTTT
16	.	TRBV7-2	TRBJ2-3	few	CASSSRTKGSPETQYF	TGTGCCAGCAGCTCACGCACTAAGGGAAGCCCGGAAACGCAGTATTTT
13	TRBD2	TRBV18	TRBJ2-1	.	CASSPTRRETQFF	TGTGCCAGCTCACCCACTAGGCGGGAGACCCAGTTCTTC
13	.	TRBV4-3	TRBJ2-1	.	CASSQGRPNEQFF	TGCGCCAGCAGCCAAGGACGGCCCAATGAGCAGTTCTTC
14	TRBD2	TRBV6-2/TRBV6-3	TRBJ2-3	.	CASSPGRELDTQYF	TGTGCCAGCAGCCCCGGGAGGGAATTAGATACGCAGTATTTT
15	TRBD1	TRBV13	TRBJ1-2	.	CASSSGTGGLGGYTF	TGTGCCAGCAGCTCAGGGACAGGGGGCCTGGGGGGCTACACCTTC
13	.	TRBV7-8	TRBJ1-5	many	CASSLSRTQPQHF	TGTGCCAGCAGCTTAAGTAGGACCCAGCCCCAGCATTTT
14	.	TRBV12-3/TRBV12-4	TRBJ2-7	.	CASSLGEYPYEQYF	TGTGCCAGCAGTTTGGGCGAGTACCCCTACGAGCAGTACTTC
11	.	TRBV27	TRBJ2-1	few	CASVSTSGQFF	TGTGCCAGCGTGAGCACCAGCGGGCAGTTCTTC
13	.	TRBV9	TRBJ2-5	few	CASSAGDGETQYF	TGTGCCAGCAGCGCCGGGGACGGAGAGACCCAGTACTTC
15	.	TRBV7-9	TRBJ2-1	.	CASSLPSDSINEQFF	TGTGCCAGCAGCTTACCGTCGGACTCCATCAATGAGCAGTTCTTC
16	.	TRBV12-3/TRBV12-4	TRBJ2-3	.	CASSLGGFQRTGTQYF	TGTGCCAGCAGTTTGGGCGGGTTCCAACGCACAGGTACGCAGTATTTT
15	TRBD1	TRBV29-1	TRBJ2-5	many	CSVWELGQAQETQYF	TGCAGCGTTTGGGAACTCGGACAGGCCCAAGAGACCCAGTACTTC
15	TRBD1	TRBV20-1	TRBJ1-4	.	CSAPPDRGTNEKLFF	TGCAGTGCGCCTCCCGACAGGGGAACTAATGAAAAACTGTTTTTT
14	TRBD1	TRBV7-3	TRBJ2-3	.	CASSPRTGDDTQYF	TGTGCCAGCAGCCCTCGGACAGGGGACGATACGCAGTATTTT
13	.	TRBV2	TRBJ2-2	.	CASRGSGTGELFF	TGTGCCAGCAGGGGTTCAGGGACCGGGGAGCTGTTTTTT
16	.	TRBV14	TRBJ1-3	.	CASSPGGGRGGNTIYF	TGTGCCAGCAGCCCCGGAGGAGGGCGGGGAGGAAACACCATATATTTT
15	TRBD2	TRBV29-1	TRBJ2-1	few	CSVDTSGSSYNEQFF	TGCAGCGTTGATACTAGCGGGAGTTCCTACAATGAGCAGTTCTTC
12	.	TRBV12-3/TRBV12-4	TRBJ1-5	.	CASSLGGAPQHF	TGTGCCAGCAGTTTAGGAGGCGCGCCCCAGCATTTT
13	.	TRBV28	TRBJ2-3	many	CASRPASGDTQYF	TGTGCCAGCAGACCCGCCTCCGGAGATACGCAGTATTTT
15	.	TRBV5-5	TRBJ2-5	.	CASSLESGLPETQYF	TGTGCCAGCAGCTTGGAGTCAGGGCTTCCGGAGACCCAGTACTTC
16	.	TRBV7-2	TRBJ2-7	many	CASSPMPWGDSYEQYF	TGTGCCAGCAGCCCGATGCCCTGGGGTGACTCCTACGAGCAGTACTTC
13	.	TRBV20-1	TRBJ1-1	.	CSAVTSVNTEAFF	TGCAGTGCTGTAACAAGCGTGAACACTGAAGCTTTCTTT
16	.	TRBV28	TRBJ1-5	once	CASRLFRGDSHQPQHF	TGTGCCAGCAGGTTATTCAGGGGCGATAGCCATCAGCCCCAGCATTTT
17	TRBD2	TRBV12-3/TRBV12-4	TRBJ2-1	few	CASSSLRESGSLNEQFF	TGTGCCAGCAGTTCCCTCCGGGAGAGCGGGAGTCTCAATGAGCAGTTCTTC
15	.	TRBV5-1	TRBJ1-5	few	CASSLAVGQDQPQHF	TGCGCCAGCAGCTTGGCGGTGGGTCAGGATCAGCCCCAGCATTTT
14	.	TRBV3-1	TRBJ2-5	many	CASTARAWGETQYF	TGTGCCAGCACCGCCCGGGCGTGGGGGGAGACCCAGTACTTC
17	TRBD2	TRBV11-2	TRBJ2-7	many	CASSSSGEGLASYEQYF	TGTGCCAGCTCCTCCTCCGGGGAGGGTTTAGCGTCCTACGAGCAGTACTTC
15	TRBD1	TRBV7-9	TRBJ2-1	many	CASNPGQGDYNEQFF	TGTGCCAGCAACCCTGGACAGGGGGATTACAATGAGCAGTTCTTC
15	.	TRBV20-1	TRBJ2-1	.	CSARNGIGSYNEQFF	TGCAGTGCTAGAAACGGGATCGGATCCTACAATGAGCAGTTCTTC
15	.	TRBV6-5	TRBJ1-2	many	CASSYSIPSRNGYTF	TGTGCCAGCAGTTACTCGATTCCAAGTCGAAACGGCTACACCTTC
14	.	TRBV20-1	TRBJ2-7	.	CSASSPGQAYEQYF	TGCAGTGCTAGCAGCCCGGGACAAGCCTACGAGCAGTACTTC
14	TRBD1	TRBV5-4	TRBJ2-5	.	CASSLKTGKETQYF	TGTGCCAGCAGCTTGAAGACAGGGAAAGAGACCCAGTACTTC
15	.	TRBV4-1	TRBJ2-5	.	CASSQDLLSGETQYF	TGCGCCAGCAGCCAAGATCTACTTTCTGGGGAGACCCAGTACTTC
15	TRBD1	TRBV7-3	TRBJ2-3	.	CASRFRGLRTDTQYF	TGTGCCAGCAGGTTCAGGGGGCTACGCACAGATACGCAGTATTTT
16	TRBD1	TRBV4-1	TRBJ2-7	few	CASSQDPGGAPYEQYF	TGCGCCAGCAGCCAAGATCCAGGGGGAGCCCCCTACGAGCAGTACTTC
16	TRBD2	TRBV5-5	TRBJ2-7	.	CASSLDGGGALYEQYF	TGTGCCAGCAGCCTGGATGGCGGGGGGGCCCTCTACGAGCAGTACTTC
16	.	TRBV5-3	TRBJ2-1	.	CARSLGEWRNNNEQFF	TGTGCCAGAAGCTTGGGGGAGTGGCGAAACAACAATGAGCAGTTCTTC
13	TRBD1	TRBV20-1	TRBJ1-2	.	CSVSPTGGDGYTF	TGCAGTGTATCGCCAACAGGGGGCGATGGCTACACCTTC
13	.	TRBV4-1	TRBJ2-1	.	CASSQEGFYEQFF	TGCGCCAGCAGCCAAGAGGGTTTTTATGAACAGTTCTTC
14	.	TRBV5-5	TRBJ1-1	many	CASSLLGANTEAFF	TGTGCCAGCAGTTTGCTGGGGGCTAACACTGAAGCTTTCTTT
14	.	TRBV28	TRBJ1-1	few	CASNDLGRDTEAFF	TGTGCCAGCAACGATCTAGGGCGGGACACTGAAGCTTTCTTT
16	TRBD2	TRBV20-1	TRBJ2-1	.	CSFRSSGRAEYNEQFF	TGCAGTTTTAGGAGTAGCGGGAGGGCCGAGTACAATGAGCAGTTCTTC
15	.	TRBV14	TRBJ2-5	.	CASSQYGQRRETQYF	TGTGCCAGCAGCCAATATGGCCAGCGCCGAGAGACCCAGTACTTC
12	TRBD1	TRBV20-1	TRBJ2-1	.	CSATAWDSEQFF	TGCAGTGCGACCGCCTGGGACAGTGAGCAGTTCTTC
14	.	TRBV20-1	TRBJ2-7	.	CSATSERHSYEQYF	TGCAGTGCTACGTCAGAGCGTCACTCCTACGAGCAGTACTTC
15	TRBD2	TRBV5-4	TRBJ2-1	.	CASNNRAGGDNEQFF	TGTGCCAGCAACAATCGGGCGGGGGGAGACAATGAGCAGTTCTTC
14	.	TRBV7-2	TRBJ2-7	.	CASSLDDPGSEQYF	TGTGCCAGCAGCTTAGACGACCCAGGCTCCGAGCAGTACTTC
15	TRBD1	TRBV28	TRBJ1-6	.	CASSSGQGTNSPLHF	TGTGCCAGCAGTTCGGGACAGGGGACTAATTCACCCCTCCACTTT
15	.	TRBV7-9	TRBJ2-7	few	CASSSKGTDSYEQYF	TGTGCCAGCAGCTCGAAGGGGACGGACTCCTACGAGCAGTACTTC
14	TRBD1	TRBV7-2	TRBJ1-2	many	CASSLAGTAYGYTF	TGTGCCAGCAGCTTGGCCGGGACAGCTTATGGCTACACCTTC
13	.	TRBV7-9	TRBJ1-1	few	CASSAQGRTEAFF	TGTGCCAGCAGCGCCCAGGGGAGGACTGAAGCTTTCTTT
17	.	TRBV27	TRBJ2-7	few	CASSLFPGSGGSYEQYF	TGTGCCAGCAGTTTATTCCCAGGTAGCGGAGGATCCTACGAGCAGTACTTC
14	.	TRBV5-1	TRBJ2-5	.	CASCAQVGGETQYF	TGCGCCAGCTGCGCCCAGGTGGGCGGGGAGACCCAGTACTTC